This T cell receptor beta chain was identified in a study of shared clonotypes between healthy human individuals. Study overall: Per-donor plates numbered three CD4 naive, three CD4 memory, two CD8 naive and one CD8 memory.

Study-wide results and limits: Donor clonotype sharing was expected to depend on sequencing depth. A limitation of the genetic and exposure-history diversity represented arose from few donors.

For this clone: Its antigen is currently unknown.

The CDR3 has 15 amino acids. V was shortened by 7 bases and J by 4 bases, with 17 bases between the two germline ends. Germline values: CDR1 LNHDA, CDR2 SQIVND (reference sequence). The protocol was immunoSEQ multiplex PCR, while the TCRdb copy is restricted to in-frame clones and leaves out a portion. The table shows approximately 2.4 million clones, with around 95% occurring only once. This clonotype originated in a man younger than 35 in good health. This chain connects TRBV19 to TRBJ1-5; D might be TRBD1 (6 bases). Sequences were obtained from naive CD4+ T cells sorted from blood. Regarding subset: CD45RA+ positively selected. The CDR3 spells CASKSAGAWNQPQHF. CDR3 DNA: TGTGCCAGTAAGTCTGCGGGGGCCTGGAATCAGCCCCAGCATTTT.